A single sample gave rise to the 29 T cell receptor beta chains below, sequenced in a study of blood T cell repertoires in COVID-19. TCRdb's copy holds only in-frame clones and misses some; the assay was immunoSEQ multiplex PCR. The data hold about 250,000 clones, with 83% observed a single time. The sequencing sample was made of peripheral blood. Source of these receptors: a human donor in a cohort sampled during active COVID-19.

This clone has more than one count but fewer than ten. Other DNA variants within this sample encode the same CDR3. This sequence joins TRBV28 and TRBJ2-5; D ambiguous. The ends were cut back, 4 bases at V and 5 bases at J, with 5 bases in the middle. CDR3 length: 11 amino acids. CDR1 is MDHEN, CDR2 SYDVKM, per germline. For the CDR3, the DNA is TGTGCCAGCAGTTCCAGGGAGACCCAGTACTTC. This codes for CASSSRETQYF.

This rearrangement joins TRBV28 to TRBJ1-2; TRBD1 might be the D (6 bases). The CDR3 is 15 amino acids. V lost 7 bases, J lost 4 bases, and 19 bases lay in between. Germline CDR1 reads MDHEN; CDR2 reads SYDVKM. This CDR3 reads CASTTDRILSYGYTF. The CDR3 nucleotides are TGTGCCAGCACCACAGACAGGATCCTTTCCTATGGCTACACCTTC.

V gene TRBV24-1 combines with J gene TRBJ2-1; TRBD1 matches 10 bases. Germline assignment: CDR1 KGHDR and CDR2 SFDVKD. The V and J ends lost 4 bases and 10 bases, in that order; junction bases with no gene match: 12. The CDR3 consists of 16 residues. CDR3: CATSDKDRGDRGEQFF. DNA for the CDR3: TGTGCCACCAGTGACAAGGACAGGGGGGACCGAGGGGAGCAGTTCTTC.

The genes are TRBV11-2 and TRBJ2-7; TRBD2 agrees at 9 bases. This CDR3 has 13 amino acids. Germline CDR1 is SGHAT and CDR2 is FQNNGV. V lost 5 bases, J lost 4 bases, and 3 bases stayed unmatched. CDR3 amino acids: CASSPGLAYEQYF. The CDR3 bases are TGTGCCAGCAGCCCCGGACTAGCGTACGAGCAGTACTTC.

This clone was counted once. The chain couples TRBV2 to TRBJ1-6; D remains unclear. The V gene lost 7 bases and the J gene lost 6 bases, with 10 bases spanning the gap. From germline, CDR1 is SNHLY and CDR2 FYNNEI. CDR3 length: 13 residues. CDR3 sequence: CASTLGSNSPLHF. The CDR3 nucleotides are TGTGCCAGCACCCTAGGGAGTAATTCACCCCTCCACTTT.

This chain uses TRBV11-2 with TRBJ2-3; D uncertain. Germline V gene lookup returns CDR1 SGHAT and CDR2 FQNNGV. Trimming took 0 bases from V and 5 from J, leaving 9 bases between them. CDR3 length equals 14 residues. Here the CDR3 reads CASSLDHPVDTQYF. Here the CDR3 DNA reads TGTGCCAGCAGCTTAGATCATCCGGTAGATACGCAGTATTTT.

This clone was seen once. The genes are TRBV15 and TRBJ1-1; 8 bases are a match to TRBD1. The CDR3 is 17 residues long. Germline V gives CDR1 LNHNV, CDR2 YYDKDF (reference sequence). V trimming: 4 bases; J trimming: 2 bases; junction bases outside the gene matches: 12. Here the CDR3 DNA reads TGTGCCACCAGCACTCCAGGGGGCCCCAGCGCAAACACTGAAGCTTTCTTT. Its translation is CATSTPGGPSANTEAFF.

The chain has TRBV6-4 and TRBJ2-3, with D possibly TRBD2 on 6 matching bases. V lost 8 bases and J lost 3, with 15 bases in between. Germline CDR1 MRHNA, CDR2 SNTAGT. The CDR3 sequence is 14 residues long. The CDR3 region has the DNA TGTGCCAGCCGCGGGACGGGAGCAACAGATACGCAGTATTTT. Residues: CASRGTGATDTQYF.

V and J are TRBV11-2 and TRBJ2-2; 8 positions match TRBD1. Germline V gives CDR1 SGHAT, CDR2 FQNNGV. The CDR3 has 16 amino acids. Unmatched junction bases numbered 12, after V lost 5 bases and J lost 7 bases. CDR3 DNA: TGTGCCAGCAGCCAAGTCAGGGGGCGCAACGGCGGGGAGCTGTTTTTT. Translating it yields CASSQVRGRNGGELFF.

A remark on this clone: The identical CDR3 is also encoded by other nucleotide sequences in the sample. The chain is built from TRBV5-6 and TRBJ1-5; the D is unclear. Germline CDR1 is SGHDT and CDR2 is YYEEEE. The CDR3 is made up of 13 amino acids. The germline V and J ends were trimmed by 0 bases and 3 bases, with 4 bases remaining between them. CDR3 sequence: CASSLGANQPQHF. In DNA form, the CDR3 reads TGTGCCAGCAGCTTGGGGGCCAATCAGCCCCAGCATTTT.

The rearrangement uses TRBV24-1 and TRBJ2-3, with a possible D match to TRBD2 (6 bases). Germline CDR1 reads KGHDR; CDR2 reads SFDVKD. The CDR3 is 14 residues long. Trimming stripped 12 bases from V and 3 bases from J, with 18 bases between. The CDR3 loop is CASPGGKGTDTQYF. The CDR3 nucleotides read TGTGCCTCCCCCGGGGGTAAGGGGACAGATACGCAGTATTTT.

The rearrangement joins TRBV28 to TRBJ2-2, with TRBD1 matching 8 bases. CDR1 and CDR2 (germline): MDHEN, SYDVKM. CDR3 length: 14 amino acids. Unmatched junction bases numbered 6, after V lost 5 bases and J lost 7 bases. The CDR3 coding sequence is TGTGCCAGCAGTCTACTACAGGGGGGCGGGGAGCTGTTTTTT. This gives the protein CASSLLQGGGELFF. The whole variable domain, filled in from reference TRBV28 and TRBJ2-2, reads DVKVTQSSRYLVKRTGEKVFLECVQDMDHENMFWYRQDPGLGLRLIYFSYDVKMKEKGDIPEGYSVSREKKERFSLILESASTNQTSMYLCASSLLQGGGELFFGEGSRLTVL.

This clone is categorized as medium-sized. The V gene is TRBV12-5, the J gene TRBJ2-1, with 12 nucleotides matching TRBD2. V shed 6 bases and J 5 bases; nucleotides not matched to a gene: 5. The CDR3 is 15 residues long. Per the germline V gene, CDR1 is LGHNT and CDR2 is FRNRAP. The CDR3 loop is CASGPTSGRNNEQFF. CDR3 sequence (DNA): TGTGCTAGTGGCCCAACTAGCGGGAGGAACAATGAGCAGTTCTTC.

The chain joins TRBV19 to TRBJ1-2, with TRBD1 matching over 9 bases. This CDR3 contains 17 residues. Looked up from germline, CDR1 is LNHDA and CDR2 is SQIVND (reference sequence). Trimming at V came to 6 bases and at J to 4 bases, leaving 15 bases not matched to a gene. Here the CDR3 DNA reads TGTGCCAGTAGGGAAACAGGGGGCTACGAGCTTCGCTATGGCTACACCTTC. It encodes CASRETGGYELRYGYTF. The full variable domain, with the rest looked up from reference TRBV19 and TRBJ1-2, is DGGITQSPKYLFRKEGQNVTLSCEQNLNHDAMYWYRQDPGQGLRLIYYSQIVNDFQKGDIAEGYSVSREKKESFPLTVTSAQKNPTAFYLCASRETGGYELRYGYTFGSGTRLTVV.

The chain couples TRBV27 to TRBJ1-3, with TRBD1 identical over 8 bases. CDR1 is MNHEY, CDR2 SMNVEV, per germline (reference sequence). CDR3 length: 15 amino acids. J was trimmed by 3 bases and V by 5 bases; bases with no gene match: 6. The CDR3 region is CASSRGRGRGNTIYF. In nucleotides, the CDR3 is TGTGCCAGCAGTCGGGGCAGGGGGCGTGGAAACACCATATATTTT.

The chain carries TRBV6-6 and TRBJ1-1; D gene unclear. Trimming took 0 bases from V and 2 from J, leaving 10 bases between them. Germline CDR1 and CDR2: MNHNY and SVGAGI (reference sequence). There are 15 residues in the CDR3. The CDR3 sequence: CASSYSLSVNTEAFF. Here the CDR3 DNA reads TGTGCCAGCAGTTACTCATTGTCAGTAAACACTGAAGCTTTCTTT.

The genes are TRBV27 and TRBJ2-7; TRBD2 might be the D (5 bases). Germline V lookup: CDR1 MNHEY, CDR2 SMNVEV (reference sequence). V shed 5 bases and J shed 2 bases, with 13 bases lying between them. This CDR3 comprises 14 residues. The CDR3 loop reads CASSRSSGTYEQYF. CDR3 bases: TGTGCCAGCAGTCGGTCTTCGGGAACCTACGAGCAGTACTTC.

There are a few counts of this clone. The rearrangement uses TRBV6-5 and TRBJ2-5, with 8 bases that match TRBD2. V shed 2 bases and J 1 base; nucleotides not matched to a gene: 6. Germline V gives CDR1 MNHEY, CDR2 SVGAGI. This CDR3 spans 16 amino acids. The CDR3 bases are TGTGCCAGCAGTTACCGCTCTAGCGGGTTCCAAGAGACCCAGTACTTC. Protein product: CASSYRSSGFQETQYF.

This chain joins TRBV28 and TRBJ1-4; a weak D match, TRBD1 (5 bases). This CDR3 comprises 15 residues. CDR1 is MDHEN and CDR2 is SYDVKM in the germline V gene. The V and J ends lost 8 bases and 7 bases respectively, with 20 bases between them. CDR3 region: CASEYAGQGGEKLFF. The DNA of the CDR3 is TGTGCCAGCGAATACGCCGGGCAGGGTGGTGAAAAACTGTTTTTT.

This chain uses TRBV18 with TRBJ1-3; no definite D call. The CDR3 contains 15 residues. CDR1 is KGHSH, CDR2 LQKENI, per germline. Trimming pared 3 bases from V and 0 bases from J, leaving 9 bases between. CDR3 DNA sequence: TGTGCCAGCTCACCCCGGGAAGTCTCTGGAAACACCATATATTTT. Residues: CASSPREVSGNTIYF.

This clone appeared a single time. CDR3 in amino acids: CAWSEQGYGYTF. The CDR3, as DNA: TGTGCCTGGAGTGAACAGGGCTATGGCTACACCTTC. The chain carries TRBV30 and TRBJ1-2, with a tentative D call TRBD1 (6 bases). This CDR3 is 12 amino acids long. CDR1 and CDR2 from the germline V gene are GTSNPN and SVGIG (reference sequence). V shed 1 base and J shed 4 bases, with 7 bases lying between them.

V and J are TRBV12-3 or TRBV12-4 and TRBJ1-2, with D uncertain. Trimming pared 7 bases from V and 6 bases from J, leaving 15 bases between. This CDR3 has 13 residues. In nucleotides, the CDR3 is TGTGCCAGCACCCTATTTGAAAGCCATGGCTACACCTTC. It translates to CASTLFESHGYTF.

The chain couples TRBV12-3 or TRBV12-4 to TRBJ2-7; a possible D gene is TRBD1 (6 bases). Trimming removed 7 bases at V and 9 bases at J, with 13 bases between. This CDR3 region has 11 residues. The CDR3 loop is CASKQQGAQYF. The CDR3 DNA is TGTGCCAGCAAACAACAGGGTGCGCAGTACTTC.

The chain joins TRBV6-2 or TRBV6-3 to TRBJ2-2; TRBD1 aligns across 8 bases. The germline gives CDR1 MNHEY, CDR2 SVGEGT. This CDR3 region has 15 residues. V lost 0 bases and J lost 7; bases outside the gene matches: 4. The CDR3, as DNA: TGTGCCAGCAGTTACTCTGCAGGGGGCATCGGGGAGCTGTTTTTT. This codes for CASSYSAGGIGELFF.

This sequence joins TRBV10-1 and TRBJ1-2; D is possibly TRBD1 (5 bases). CDR1 is WNHNN, CDR2 SYGVQD, per germline (reference sequence). V lost 7 bases and J 3 bases, leaving 27 bases between the germline ends. CDR3 size: 18 residues. DNA of the CDR3: TGCGCCAGCAAAAAACAAGGGTCAGGGAAGGGGAGGGACTATGGCTACACCTTC. This codes for CASKKQGSGKGRDYGYTF.

For this clone: Its ends do not fully match the called genes, so a read error is possible. The chain couples TRBV2 to TRBJ1-1, with D unresolved. Germline-derived CDR1 and CDR2 are SNHLY and FYNNEI. The CDR3 consists of 15 residues. Written as DNA, the CDR3 is TGTGCCAGCACTGAAACGGCGGAAAGGACTACCGAAGCTTTCTTT. Translation gives CASTETAERTTEAFF.

The rearrangement uses TRBV6-6 and TRBJ1-1, with D possibly TRBD1 on 5 matching bases. The CDR3 has 14 residues. Looked up from germline, CDR1 is MNHNY and CDR2 is SVGAGI (reference sequence). V dropped 3 bases and J dropped 4 bases, with 12 bases sitting between them. The CDR3 protein is CASSYGAGSTEAFF. The CDR3 coding sequence is TGTGCCAGCAGTTATGGAGCAGGGTCCACTGAAGCTTTCTTT.

The chain has TRBV6-6 and TRBJ1-4; no reliable D call. The length of the CDR3 is 16 residues. Trimming shortened V by 5 bases and J by 2 bases, and 15 bases separated the two germline ends. Germline values: CDR1 MNHNY, CDR2 SVGAGI (reference sequence). The CDR3 loop reads CASSPDGGLTNEKLFF. The CDR3 bases are TGTGCCAGCAGTCCGGACGGAGGTCTGACTAATGAAAAACTGTTTTTT.

This rearrangement joins TRBV6-1 to TRBJ1-2; D gene ambiguous. CDR1 and CDR2 from the germline V gene are MNHNS and SASEGT. Trimming took off 3 bases at V and 4 bases at J, with 6 bases between the two ends. This CDR3 contains 12 residues. The chain's CDR3 is CASSEGLYGYTF. Written as DNA, the CDR3 is TGTGCCAGCAGTGAGGGCCTCTATGGCTACACCTTC.